The 5 T cell receptor beta chains below come from one sample, sequenced in a study of cytomegalovirus exposure and HLA in healthy donors. Use of 60 Vbeta and 13 Jbeta primers characterized the PCR. Sequenced by immunoSEQ multiplex PCR; TCRdb stores in-frame clones only, minus some. Found here are some 120,000 clones, 75% of them singletons; the top ten hold 1.6%. Sequences were obtained from PBMCs. Every receptor here comes from a woman aged 18 to 35 in good health and CMV-seronegative.

Comment on this clone: The sample carries other DNA sequences with the same CDR3. The chain is built from TRBV6-5 and TRBJ1-1, with 7 bases that match TRBD1. Losses at the gene ends were 5 bases for V and 0 bases for J; bases not matched to a gene: 3. The CDR3 consists of 14 residues. Germline V gene sequence: CDR1 MNHEY, CDR2 SVGAGI. The chain's CDR3 is CASSRQGLNTEAFF. DNA of the CDR3: TGTGCCAGCAGTCGACAGGGACTGAACACTGAAGCTTTCTTT.

This chain uses TRBV5-1 with TRBJ2-1; 9 nucleotides line up with TRBD2. This CDR3 has 13 residues. J gave up 9 bases and V 5 bases, and 6 bases lay outside the gene matches. Looked up from germline, CDR1 is SGHRS and CDR2 is YFSETQ. The CDR3 DNA follows: TGCGCCAGCAGAAGCGGGGGGAAAGCTGAGCAGTTCTTC. Encoded protein: CASRSGGKAEQFF.

The V gene is TRBV2, the J gene TRBJ1-5; no clear D gene. This CDR3 has 15 residues. Germline lookup yields CDR1 SNHLY and CDR2 FYNNEI. The V gene lost 5 bases and the J gene lost 2 bases, with 13 bases spanning the gap. CDR3 nucleotide sequence: TGTGCCAGCAGTAGACCCCTCGGGGGCAATCAGCCCCAGCATTTT. It yields the protein CASSRPLGGNQPQHF.

The chain uses TRBV7-6 and TRBJ2-1, with D perhaps matching TRBD1 (6 bases). The germline CDR1 and CDR2 sequences are SGHVS and FNYEAQ. V was trimmed by 1 base and J by 7 bases, leaving 11 bases between them. This CDR3 region has 14 residues. The CDR3 DNA sequence: TGTGCCAGCAGCTTAGTTCGCGACAGGAATGAGCAGTTCTTC. Its translation: CASSLVRDRNEQFF.

This chain connects TRBV11-2 to TRBJ2-1, with TRBD1 matching 7 bases. The CDR3 totals 15 residues. Looked up from germline, CDR1 is SGHAT and CDR2 is FQNNGV. Trimming cost V 3 bases and J 3 bases; bases outside gene matches: 5. CDR3 protein: CASSLGTVNYNEQFF. DNA of the CDR3: TGTGCCAGCAGCTTGGGGACAGTGAACTACAATGAGCAGTTCTTC.